Listed below are T cell receptor beta chains from one sample, sequenced in a study of T cells after yellow fever vaccination. From the 5' RACE reads, TCRdb called clonotypes with MiXCR, one entry per CDR3 protein. The sample shows 400,000 or so distinct CDR3 sequences, 18% of them seen only once. Sequenced here: PBMCs, sampled before the yellow fever booster vaccination. These receptors originate from a man aged 18 to 29 who received the YFV17D yellow fever vaccine. Both conserved end residues are part of each CDR3. A D gene is named only where the DNA matches it firmly. Rows give clone size only sometimes, using once, few, many, or a class for an expanded clone.

d_gene | j_gene | v_gene | abundance | CDR3aa | CDR3nt
NA | TRBJ2-3 | TRBV27 | NA | CASSRDSLLSTDTQYF | TGTGCCAGCAGTCGCGACAGTTTACTCAGCACAGATACGCAGTATTTT
NA | TRBJ2-2 | TRBV12-3/TRBV12-4 | few | CASSIQGAGELFF | TGTGCCAGCAGTATCCAGGGAGCCGGGGAGCTGTTTTTT
NA | TRBJ2-3 | TRBV10-3 | few | CAIRTEVTDTQYF | TGTGCCATCAGGACGGAGGTAACAGATACGCAGTATTTT
TRBD1 | TRBJ2-5 | TRBV6-4 | few | CASSDSPDRQETQYF | TGTGCCAGCAGTGACTCGCCGGACAGGCAAGAGACCCAGTACTTC
NA | TRBJ2-7 | TRBV9 | NA | CASSVGASPSEQYF | TGTGCCAGCAGCGTAGGGGCTAGTCCTTCCGAGCAGTACTTC
NA | TRBJ2-3 | TRBV10-1 | few | CASSVHTADTQYF | TGCGCCAGCTCTGTCCACACCGCAGATACGCAGTATTTT
NA | TRBJ1-5 | TRBV6-2/TRBV6-3 | NA | CASSTRVGYQPQHF | TGTGCCAGCAGTACCAGGGTTGGTTATCAGCCCCAGCATTTT
NA | TRBJ2-3 | TRBV7-2 | many | CASSLETRDTQYF | TGTGCCAGCAGCTTAGAGACCAGGGATACGCAGTATTTT
NA | TRBJ1-2 | TRBV4-3 | NA | CASSQDAGTAMGYTF | TGCGCCAGCAGCCAAGATGCAGGAACCGCTATGGGCTACACCTTC
TRBD2 | TRBJ2-2 | TRBV6-2/TRBV6-3 | NA | CASSRLAGATNTGELFF | TGTGCCAGCAGTCGACTAGCGGGGGCCACTAACACCGGGGAGCTGTTTTTT
TRBD1 | TRBJ1-5 | TRBV10-3 | NA | CAISGHRGQGGRNQPQHF | TGTGCCATCAGCGGACATCGGGGACAGGGAGGTAGGAATCAGCCCCAGCATTTT
NA | TRBJ2-7 | TRBV5-1 | NA | CASSSDRPHEQYF | TGCGCCAGCAGCTCCGACAGGCCCCACGAGCAGTACTTC
NA | TRBJ2-1 | TRBV3-1 | NA | CASSQIRSQQFF | TGTGCCAGCAGCCAAATAAGGAGTCAGCAGTTCTTC
NA | TRBJ2-2 | TRBV4-2 | few | CASSQSRLNTGELFF | TGTGCCAGCAGCCAAAGTCGGCTGAACACCGGGGAGCTGTTTTTT
NA | TRBJ2-5 | TRBV6-5 | NA | CASRGGTVAETQYF | TGTGCCAGCAGGGGGGGGACAGTAGCAGAGACCCAGTACTTC
TRBD1 | TRBJ2-5 | TRBV20-1 | few | CSARGQDATQYF | TGCAGTGCTAGGGGACAGGACGCGACCCAGTACTTC
TRBD1 | TRBJ1-2 | TRBV5-5 | NA | CASSYGQGGGYTF | TGTGCCAGCAGTTATGGACAGGGAGGCGGCTACACCTTC
NA | TRBJ1-2 | TRBV6-2/TRBV6-3 | NA | CASSYDLGYTF | TGTGCCAGCAGTTACGATCTCGGCTACACCTTC
NA | TRBJ2-7 | TRBV4-3 | few | CASSQDGATRYEQYF | TGCGCCAGCAGCCAAGATGGGGCCACCCGCTACGAGCAGTACTTC
NA | TRBJ1-5 | TRBV18 | NA | CASSPATEGQPQHF | TGTGCCAGCTCCCCCGCGACAGAAGGTCAGCCCCAGCATTTT
TRBD1 | TRBJ1-5 | TRBV20-1 | few | CSARSGTANQPQHF | TGCAGTGCTAGGTCCGGGACAGCCAATCAGCCCCAGCATTTT
NA | TRBJ2-3 | TRBV10-2 | NA | CASTTTGFTDTQYF | TGCGCCAGCACTACGACAGGATTCACAGATACGCAGTATTTT
NA | TRBJ2-6 | TRBV4-3 | few | CASSQVRAGANVLTF | TGCGCCAGCAGCCAAGTTCGGGCTGGGGCCAACGTCCTGACTTTC
NA | TRBJ2-3 | TRBV20-1 | NA | CSARRGGRSTDTQYF | TGCAGTGCTAGACGAGGGGGACGTAGCACAGATACGCAGTATTTT
NA | TRBJ1-1 | TRBV6-5 | few | CASSSQGSPTEAFF | TGTGCCAGCAGTTCCCAGGGATCGCCTACTGAAGCTTTCTTT
NA | TRBJ1-2 | TRBV4-3 | few | CASSRGLSYTF | TGCGCCAGCAGCCGTGGTTTGAGCTACACCTTC
TRBD2 | TRBJ2-5 | TRBV29-1 | NA | CSVSGGGQETQYF | TGCAGCGTCAGCGGGGGGGGCCAAGAGACCCAGTACTTC
NA | TRBJ1-1 | TRBV9 | NA | CASSVGEGNTEAFF | TGTGCCAGCAGCGTAGGAGAGGGGAACACTGAAGCTTTCTTT
NA | TRBJ1-2 | TRBV5-1 | NA | CASSPRTDNNYGYTF | TGCGCCAGCAGCCCCCGGACAGACAATAACTATGGCTACACCTTC
NA | TRBJ2-7 | TRBV11-2 | NA | CASSLEGGPYYEQYF | TGTGCCAGCAGCTTAGAAGGGGGGCCCTACTACGAGCAGTACTTC